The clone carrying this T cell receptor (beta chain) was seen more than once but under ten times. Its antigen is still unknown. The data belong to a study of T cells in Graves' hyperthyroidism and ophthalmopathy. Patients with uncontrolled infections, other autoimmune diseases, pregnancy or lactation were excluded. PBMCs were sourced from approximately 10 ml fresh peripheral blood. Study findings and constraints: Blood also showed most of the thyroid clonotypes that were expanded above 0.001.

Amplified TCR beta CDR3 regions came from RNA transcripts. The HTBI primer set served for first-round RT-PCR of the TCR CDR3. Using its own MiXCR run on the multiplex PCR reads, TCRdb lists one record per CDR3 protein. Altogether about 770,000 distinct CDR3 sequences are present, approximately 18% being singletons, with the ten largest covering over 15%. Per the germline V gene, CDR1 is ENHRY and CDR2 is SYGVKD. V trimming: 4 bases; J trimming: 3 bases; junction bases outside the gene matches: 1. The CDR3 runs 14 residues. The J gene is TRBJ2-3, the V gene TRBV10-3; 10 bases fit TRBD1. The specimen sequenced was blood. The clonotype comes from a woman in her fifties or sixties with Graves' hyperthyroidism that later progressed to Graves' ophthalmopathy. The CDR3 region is CAISGDRGTDTQYF. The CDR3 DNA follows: TGTGCCATCAGTGGGGACAGGGGTACAGATACGCAGTATTTT.